The clone carrying this T cell receptor beta chain was found a few times. Its antigen is still unknown. The sample originates from a study of post-analysis software for immune sequencing data. The study's findings and limits: TRBV5-6, TRBV5-1 and TRBV20-1 were among five TRBV segments more frequent in patients than controls.

Germline CDR1 reads MNHEY; CDR2 reads SMNVEV (reference sequence). V lost 3 bases and J lost 4, with 8 bases in between. This CDR3 has 13 amino acids. Each TCR beta cDNA library carried unique molecular identifiers. MiXCR, applied by TCRdb to the PCR reads, yields one record per CDR3 protein. The sample holds roughly 580,000 distinct CDR3 sequences, about 40% seen once. This chain connects TRBV27 to TRBJ2-3; the D is unclear. The receptor was derived from a girl between 10 and 17 years old with multiple sclerosis. The sequenced material came from blood. The CDR3 sequence is CASSFFRADTQYF. CDR3 DNA sequence: TGTGCCAGCAGTTTCTTCCGGGCAGATACGCAGTATTTT.